These 12 T cell receptor beta chains originate from one sample sequenced in a study of blood T cell repertoires in COVID-19. Clones were read by immunoSEQ multiplex PCR, and TCRdb kept only the in-frame ones, dropping some. The sample records roughly 120,000 clones, roughly 89% being singletons. The sequenced sample was peripheral blood. These receptors were obtained from a woman aged 55-70 years with COVID-19, enrolled during active disease.

The genes are TRBV6-2 or TRBV6-3 and TRBJ1-6, with D possibly TRBD1 on 5 matching bases. Trimming took off 3 bases at V and 9 bases at J, with 15 bases between the two ends. This CDR3 contains 15 residues. The germline V gene has CDR1 MNHEY and CDR2 SVGEGT. The CDR3 here is CASSYPTNRPSPLHF. The DNA of the CDR3 is TGTGCCAGCAGTTATCCAACGAACAGGCCTTCACCCCTCCACTTT.

The chain recombines TRBV6-2 or TRBV6-3 with TRBJ2-4; a weak D match, TRBD2 (6 bases). The CDR3 is made up of 18 amino acids. V was trimmed by 4 bases and J by 0 bases, leaving 19 bases between them. Germline CDR1 MNHEY, CDR2 SVGEGT. Here the CDR3 DNA reads TGTGCCAGCAGTTCCCGTGGAGGGCGAGGTCTAGCCAAAAACATTCAGTACTTC. Protein sequence: CASSSRGGRGLAKNIQYF.

The chain recombines TRBV9 with TRBJ2-3; TRBD1 might be the D (5 bases). The germline CDR1 and CDR2 sequences are SGDLS and YYNGEE. The CDR3 is made up of 16 amino acids. The V end lost 0 bases, the J end lost 4 bases, and 15 bases lay between the germline ends. For the CDR3, the DNA is TGTGCCAGCAGCGTAGGGCCGCAGGGTACGGCAGATACGCAGTATTTT. Protein product: CASSVGPQGTADTQYF.

J is TRBJ2-7 and V is TRBV11-2; tentatively, D is TRBD1 (6 bases). Trimming removed 1 base at V and 5 bases at J, with 12 bases between. The CDR3 consists of 14 residues. CDR1 and CDR2 (germline): SGHAT, FQNNGV. In DNA, the CDR3 is TGTGCCAGCAGCTTAGGGACAGAGTTGAACGAGCAGTACTTC. Translated: CASSLGTELNEQYF.

A single count supports this clone. The rearrangement joins TRBV7-9 to TRBJ1-1, with D perhaps TRBD1 (5 bases). The CDR3 is 16 amino acids. V was cut by 1 base and J by 0 bases, with 12 bases left in between. The germline V gene has CDR1 SEHNR and CDR2 FQNEAQ (reference sequence). The CDR3 here is CASSLVRGYMNTEAFF. CDR3 nucleotide sequence: TGTGCCAGCAGCTTAGTAAGGGGTTACATGAACACTGAAGCTTTCTTT.

The genes are TRBV6-5 and TRBJ1-1, with D possibly TRBD1 on 6 matching bases. Germline CDR1 and CDR2: MNHEY and SVGAGI. Trimming took 6 bases from V and 4 from J, leaving 18 bases between them. The CDR3 length is 15 residues. The DNA for the CDR3 is TGTGCCAGCAGGGGGACGGGACAAGAGGGCACTGAAGCTTTCTTT. This gives the protein CASRGTGQEGTEAFF.

The gene calls are TRBV6-6 and TRBJ2-5; 8 bases are shared with TRBD2. The germline V gene encodes CDR1 MNHNY and CDR2 SVGAGI (reference sequence). The trim removed 6 bases at V and 1 base at J, leaving 19 bases unmatched. The CDR3 is 19 residues long. CDR3 nucleotides: TGTGCCAGCAGCTCCCCTGGGAGATGGATTAGCGGGGTCCAAGAGACCCAGTACTTC. It yields the protein CASSSPGRWISGVQETQYF.

The rearrangement uses TRBV4-2 and TRBJ1-6; 10 positions match TRBD1. V lost 2 bases and J lost 10; bases outside the gene matches: 8. The CDR3 has 16 residues. The germline gives CDR1 LGHNA, CDR2 YNFKEQ. DNA of the CDR3: TGTGCCAGCAGCCAACTGGACAGGGGGGTCGTATCACCCCTCCACTTT. Protein sequence: CASSQLDRGVVSPLHF.

This chain links TRBV7-6 with TRBJ2-2; TRBD1 agrees at 8 bases. Germline values: CDR1 SGHVS, CDR2 FNYEAQ. With V trimmed by 5 bases and J by 1 base, 9 bases remained unmatched. The CDR3 is 17 residues long. The CDR3 region has the DNA TGTGCCAGCAGCCACAGCCCCGGGACAGGGAACACCGGGGAGCTGTTTTTT. Protein sequence: CASSHSPGTGNTGELFF.

The chain combines TRBV5-1 with TRBJ2-5, with 12 bases fitting TRBD2. The germline gives CDR1 SGHRS, CDR2 YFSETQ. The CDR3 consists of 16 residues. V lost 0 bases, J lost 2 bases, and 2 bases stayed unmatched. CDR3 residues: CASSLGLAGVQETQYF. CDR3 in DNA: TGCGCCAGCAGCTTGGGACTAGCGGGGGTTCAAGAGACCCAGTACTTC.

V and J are TRBV5-1 and TRBJ2-5, with 8 bases fitting TRBD2. The CDR3 spans 15 residues. Trimming took 7 bases from V and 7 from J; bases not matched to a gene: 15. Germline V CDR1 and CDR2: SGHRS, YFSETQ. CDR3 bases: TGCGCCAGCGAGACGGCCGGGACTAGAGGTGGGACCCAGTACTTC. It yields the protein CASETAGTRGGTQYF.

The chain combines TRBV5-6 with TRBJ1-2; possibly TRBD1 for D (6 bases). Germline values: CDR1 SGHDT, CDR2 YYEEEE. The germline V and J ends were trimmed by 4 bases and 2 bases, with 15 bases remaining between them. The length of the CDR3 is 15 residues. CDR3 sequence reads: CASSPSSGDNYGYTF. Written as DNA, the CDR3 is TGTGCCAGCAGCCCATCCTCAGGGGACAACTATGGCTACACCTTC.